The T cell receptor beta chain under discussion was sequenced for a study of blood T cell repertoires in COVID-19. CDR3 size: 13 residues. Germline V lookup: CDR1 SGHRS, CDR2 YFSETQ. Trimming took off 0 bases at V and 11 bases at J, with 13 bases between the two ends. Produced via immunoSEQ multiplex PCR; TCRdb's table is partial and in-frame only. The sample has over 140,000 clones, 60% to 80% seen once. Material for sequencing was PBMCs or T cells enriched from blood (not recorded which). V and J are TRBV5-1 and TRBJ2-3; no definite D call. The TCR sequence derives from a woman between 45 and 65 years old who had recovered from COVID-19. The CDR3 reads CASSLGHGNKQYF. In nucleotides, the CDR3 is TGCGCCAGCAGCTTGGGCCATGGTAACAAGCAGTATTTT.